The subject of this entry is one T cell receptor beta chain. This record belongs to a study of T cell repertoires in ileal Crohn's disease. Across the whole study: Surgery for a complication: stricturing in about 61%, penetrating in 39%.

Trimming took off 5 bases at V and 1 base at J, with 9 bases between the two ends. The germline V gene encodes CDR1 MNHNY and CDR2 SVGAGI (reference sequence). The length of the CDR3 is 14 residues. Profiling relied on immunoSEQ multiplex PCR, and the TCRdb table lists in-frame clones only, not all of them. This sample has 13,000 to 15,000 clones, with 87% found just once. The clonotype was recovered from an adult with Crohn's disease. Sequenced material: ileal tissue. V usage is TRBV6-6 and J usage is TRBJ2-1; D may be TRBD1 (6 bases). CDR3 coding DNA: TGTGCCAGCAGTCCGGACAGATCCTACAATGAGCAGTTCTTC. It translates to CASSPDRSYNEQFF.